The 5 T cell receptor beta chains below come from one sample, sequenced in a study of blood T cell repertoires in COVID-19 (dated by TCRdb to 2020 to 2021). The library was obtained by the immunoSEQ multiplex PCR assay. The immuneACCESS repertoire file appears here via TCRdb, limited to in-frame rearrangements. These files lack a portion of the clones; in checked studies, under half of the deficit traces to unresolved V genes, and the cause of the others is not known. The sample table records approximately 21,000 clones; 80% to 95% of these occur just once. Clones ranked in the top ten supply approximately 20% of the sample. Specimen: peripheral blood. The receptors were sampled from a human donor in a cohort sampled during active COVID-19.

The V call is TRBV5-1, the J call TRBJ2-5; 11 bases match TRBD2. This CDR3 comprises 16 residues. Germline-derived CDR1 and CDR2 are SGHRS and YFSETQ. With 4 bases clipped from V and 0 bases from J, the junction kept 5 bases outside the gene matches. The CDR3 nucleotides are TGCGCCAGCAGCGACGTAGCGGGGGGGTACCAAGAGACCCAGTACTTC. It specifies CASSDVAGGYQETQYF.

CDR3 sequence (DNA): TGTGCCAGCAGCCACATAAGGGGCCTTAATAATTCACCCCTCCACTTT. It is translated as CASSHIRGLNNSPLHF. This chain connects TRBV3-1 (or the pseudogene TRBV3-2) to TRBJ1-6; maybe TRBD1 (5 bases). The CDR3 totals 16 residues. Germline V gene lookup returns CDR1 LGHDT and CDR2 YNNKEL (reference sequence). V was pared by 3 bases and J by 5 bases, with 14 bases between.

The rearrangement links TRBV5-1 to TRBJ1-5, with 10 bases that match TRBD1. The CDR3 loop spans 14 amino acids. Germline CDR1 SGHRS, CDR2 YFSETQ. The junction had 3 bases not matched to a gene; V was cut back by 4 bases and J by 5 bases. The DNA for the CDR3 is TGCGCCAGCAGCGTAGGACAGGGGGATCAGCCCCAGCATTTT. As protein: CASSVGQGDQPQHF.

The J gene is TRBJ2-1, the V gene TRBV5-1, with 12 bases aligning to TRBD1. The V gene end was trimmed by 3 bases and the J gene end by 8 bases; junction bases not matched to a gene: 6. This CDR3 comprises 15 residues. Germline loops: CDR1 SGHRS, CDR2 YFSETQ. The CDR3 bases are TGCGCCAGCAGCTCCGGGACAGGGGGCCGTGATGAGCAGTTCTTC. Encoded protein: CASSSGTGGRDEQFF.

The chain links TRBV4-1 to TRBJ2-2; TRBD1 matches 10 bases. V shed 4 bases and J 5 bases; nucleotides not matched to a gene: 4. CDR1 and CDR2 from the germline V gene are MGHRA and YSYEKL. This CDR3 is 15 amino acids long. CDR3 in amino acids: CASSRTGGETGELFF. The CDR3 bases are TGCGCCAGCAGCCGGACAGGGGGAGAGACCGGGGAGCTGTTTTTT.